What follows describes a single TCR beta chain. The ends lost 4 bases at V and 4 bases at J; junction bases unmatched: 8. This CDR3 comprises 15 residues. From germline, CDR1 is SGHKS and CDR2 YYEKEE (reference sequence). The sample is drawn from a study of cytomegalovirus exposure and HLA in healthy donors. PCR used 60 Vbeta primers and 13 Jbeta primers. The data were produced by immunoSEQ multiplex PCR, yet TCRdb's version contains in-frame clones alone and is incomplete. The top ten clones hold roughly 0.69% of a sample with 180,000 or so clones, roughly 80% of them seen once. The clonotype originates from a woman under 30 in good health and CMV-seronegative. The rearrangement joins TRBV5-5 to TRBJ1-5, with 7 bases matching TRBD1. Sequences were obtained from PBMCs. In DNA form, the CDR3 reads TGTGCCAGCAGCCAACAGGGGCCGGGTAATCAGCCCCAGCATTTT. It translates to CASSQQGPGNQPQHF.